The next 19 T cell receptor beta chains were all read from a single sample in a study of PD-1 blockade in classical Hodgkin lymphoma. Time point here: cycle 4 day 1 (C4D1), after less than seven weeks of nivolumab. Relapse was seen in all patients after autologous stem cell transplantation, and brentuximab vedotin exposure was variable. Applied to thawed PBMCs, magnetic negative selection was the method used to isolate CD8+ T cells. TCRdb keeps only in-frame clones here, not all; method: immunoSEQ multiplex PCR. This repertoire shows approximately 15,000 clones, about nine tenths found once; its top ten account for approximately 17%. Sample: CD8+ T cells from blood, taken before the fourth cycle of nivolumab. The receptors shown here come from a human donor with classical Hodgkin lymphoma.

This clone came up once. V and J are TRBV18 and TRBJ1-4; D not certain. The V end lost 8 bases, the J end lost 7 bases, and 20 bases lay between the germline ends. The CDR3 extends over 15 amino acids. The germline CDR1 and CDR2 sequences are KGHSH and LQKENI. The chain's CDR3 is CASQEGNGWGEKLFF. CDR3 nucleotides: TGTGCCAGCCAAGAGGGCAACGGTTGGGGTGAAAAACTGTTTTTT.

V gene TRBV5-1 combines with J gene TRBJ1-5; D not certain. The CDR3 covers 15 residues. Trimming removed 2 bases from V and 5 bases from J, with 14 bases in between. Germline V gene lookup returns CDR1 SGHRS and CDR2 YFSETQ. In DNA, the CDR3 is TGCGCCAGCAGCTTATCTGCCGGATCCGATCAGCCCCAGCATTTT. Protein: CASSLSAGSDQPQHF. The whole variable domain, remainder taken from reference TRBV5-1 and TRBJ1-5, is KAGVTQTPRYLIKTRGQQVTLSCSPISGHRSVSWYQQTPGQGLQFLFEYFSETQRNKGNFPGRFSGRQFSNSRSEMNVSTLELGDSALYLCASSLSAGSDQPQHFGDGTRLSIL.

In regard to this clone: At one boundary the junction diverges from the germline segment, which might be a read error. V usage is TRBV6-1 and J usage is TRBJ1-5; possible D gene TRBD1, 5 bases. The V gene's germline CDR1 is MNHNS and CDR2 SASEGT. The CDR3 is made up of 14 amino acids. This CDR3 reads CASGDKQGWQPQHF. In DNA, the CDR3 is TGTGCCAGCGGTGATAAGCAGGGCTGGCAGCCCCAGCATTTT.

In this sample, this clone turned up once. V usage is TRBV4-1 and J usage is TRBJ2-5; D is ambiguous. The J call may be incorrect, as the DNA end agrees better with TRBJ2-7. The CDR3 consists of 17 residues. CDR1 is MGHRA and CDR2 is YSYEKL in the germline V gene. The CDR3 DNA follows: TGCGCCAGCAGCCAAGATTCGCGGTCGCCCTACTCCTACGAGCAGTACTTC. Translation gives CASSQDSRSPYSYEQYF.

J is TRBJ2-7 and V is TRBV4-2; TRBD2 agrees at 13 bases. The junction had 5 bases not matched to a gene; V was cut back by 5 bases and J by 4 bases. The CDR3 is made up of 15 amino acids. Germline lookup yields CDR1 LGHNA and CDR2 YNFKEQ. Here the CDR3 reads CASSSWTSGSYEQYF. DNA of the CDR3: TGTGCCAGCAGCTCATGGACTAGCGGGAGTTACGAGCAGTACTTC.

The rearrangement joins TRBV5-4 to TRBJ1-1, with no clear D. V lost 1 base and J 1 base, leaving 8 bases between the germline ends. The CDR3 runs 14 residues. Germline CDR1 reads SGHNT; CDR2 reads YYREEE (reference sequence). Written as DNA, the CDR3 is TGTGCCAGCAGCTTGTCTCCGGAGAACACTGAAGCTTTCTTT. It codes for CASSLSPENTEAFF.

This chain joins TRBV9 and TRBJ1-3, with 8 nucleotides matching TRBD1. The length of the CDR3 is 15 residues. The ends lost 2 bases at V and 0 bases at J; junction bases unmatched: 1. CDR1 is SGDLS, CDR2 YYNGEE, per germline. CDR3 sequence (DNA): TGTGCCAGCAGCGTCGGACAGGGCTCTGGAAACACCATATATTTT. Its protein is CASSVGQGSGNTIYF.

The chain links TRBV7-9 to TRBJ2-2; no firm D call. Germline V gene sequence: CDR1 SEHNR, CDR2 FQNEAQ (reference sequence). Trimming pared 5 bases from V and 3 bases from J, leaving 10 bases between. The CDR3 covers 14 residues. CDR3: CASSPPLDTGELFF. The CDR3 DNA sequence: TGTGCCAGCAGCCCACCCCTTGACACCGGGGAGCTGTTTTTT.

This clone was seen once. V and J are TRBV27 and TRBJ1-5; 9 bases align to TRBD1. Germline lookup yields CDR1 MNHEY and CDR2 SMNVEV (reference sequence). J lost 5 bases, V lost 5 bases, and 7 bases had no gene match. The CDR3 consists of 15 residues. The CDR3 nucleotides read TGTGCCAGCAGTCCCTGGACAGGGGTGGATCAGCCCCAGCATTTT. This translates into CASSPWTGVDQPQHF.

The CDR3 nucleotides read TGTGCCACCAGCAGAGTGGATGTTTGGCCCCAGCATTTT. Its protein product is CATSRVDVWPQHF. V gene TRBV15 combines with J gene TRBJ1-5, with D unresolved. V was cut by 1 base and J by 9 bases, with 10 bases left in between. This CDR3 comprises 13 residues. CDR1 is LNHNV and CDR2 is YYDKDF in the germline V gene (reference sequence).

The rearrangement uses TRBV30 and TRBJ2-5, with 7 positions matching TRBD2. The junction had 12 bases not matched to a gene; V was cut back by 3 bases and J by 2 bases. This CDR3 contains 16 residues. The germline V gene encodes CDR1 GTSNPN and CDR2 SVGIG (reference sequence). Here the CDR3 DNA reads TGTGCCTGGAGCAAACTAGCGCCCAGGACACAAGAGACCCAGTACTTC. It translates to CAWSKLAPRTQETQYF.

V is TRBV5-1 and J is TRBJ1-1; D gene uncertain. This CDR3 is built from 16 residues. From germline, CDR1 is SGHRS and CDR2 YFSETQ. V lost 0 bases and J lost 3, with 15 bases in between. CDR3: CASSLVQLGWYTEAFF. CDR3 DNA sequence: TGCGCCAGCAGCTTGGTCCAACTAGGGTGGTACACTGAAGCTTTCTTT.

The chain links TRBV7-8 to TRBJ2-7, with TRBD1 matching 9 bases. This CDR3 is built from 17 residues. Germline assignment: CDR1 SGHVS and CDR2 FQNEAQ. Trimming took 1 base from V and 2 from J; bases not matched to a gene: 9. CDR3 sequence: CASSLGGGGTGPYEQYF. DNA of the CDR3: TGTGCCAGCAGCTTAGGCGGTGGGGGGACAGGGCCCTACGAGCAGTACTTC.

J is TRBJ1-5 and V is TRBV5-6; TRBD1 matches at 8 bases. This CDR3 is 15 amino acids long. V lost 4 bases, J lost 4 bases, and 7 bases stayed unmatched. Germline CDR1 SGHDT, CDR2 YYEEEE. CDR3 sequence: CASSLGQGSNQPQHF. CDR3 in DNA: TGTGCCAGCAGCCTAGGACAGGGATCTAATCAGCCCCAGCATTTT.

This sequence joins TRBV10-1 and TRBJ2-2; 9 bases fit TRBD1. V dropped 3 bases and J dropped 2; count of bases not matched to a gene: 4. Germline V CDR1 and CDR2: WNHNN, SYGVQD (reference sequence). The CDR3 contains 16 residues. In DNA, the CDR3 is TGCGCCAGCAGTGAATGGGACAGGGAAAACACCGGGGAGCTGTTTTTT. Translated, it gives CASSEWDRENTGELFF.

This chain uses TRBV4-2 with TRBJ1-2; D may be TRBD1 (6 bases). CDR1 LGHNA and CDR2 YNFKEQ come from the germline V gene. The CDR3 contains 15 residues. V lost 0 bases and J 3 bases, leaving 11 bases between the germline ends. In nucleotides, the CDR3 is TGTGCCAGCAGCCAAGATGGGCAGGGGTACTATGGCTACACCTTC. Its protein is CASSQDGQGYYGYTF.

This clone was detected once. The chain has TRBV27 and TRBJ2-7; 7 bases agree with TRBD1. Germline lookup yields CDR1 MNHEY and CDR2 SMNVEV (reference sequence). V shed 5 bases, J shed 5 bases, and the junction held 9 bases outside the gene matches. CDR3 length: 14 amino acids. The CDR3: CASSPTGDVHEQYF. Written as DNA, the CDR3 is TGTGCCAGCAGTCCCACAGGGGATGTACACGAGCAGTACTTC.

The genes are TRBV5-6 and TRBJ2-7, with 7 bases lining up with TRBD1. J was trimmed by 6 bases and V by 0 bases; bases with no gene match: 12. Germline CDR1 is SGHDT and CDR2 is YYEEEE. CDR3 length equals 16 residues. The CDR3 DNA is TGTGCCAGCAGCTTGGTGAGGCGTTCGCCAGGGGGCGAGCAGTACTTC. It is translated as CASSLVRRSPGGEQYF.

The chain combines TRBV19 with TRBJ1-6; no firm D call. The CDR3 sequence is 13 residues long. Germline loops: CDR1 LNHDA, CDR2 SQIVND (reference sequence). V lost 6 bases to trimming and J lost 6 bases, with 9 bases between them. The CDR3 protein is CASSPLLNSPLHF. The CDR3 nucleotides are TGTGCCAGTAGCCCCCTACTTAATTCACCCCTCCACTTT.